The rows below give T cell receptor beta chains drawn from one sample of a study of cytomegalovirus exposure and HLA in healthy donors. Sequenced by immunoSEQ multiplex PCR; TCRdb stores in-frame clones only, minus some. Here the sample spans 130,000 to 150,000 clones, 80% being singletons. Sequenced sample: PBMCs. These receptor sequences come from a male donor in good health and CMV-seronegative. The CDR3 runs from the conserved cysteine through the conserved F or W. Each record gives: CDR3 protein, CDR3 DNA, J gene, V gene, clone size, D gene. D genes are given only for firm matches. Where a row states a size, it is once, few, many or the class of an expanded clone; other rows omit it.

cdr3_aa: CASSLTERETQYF
cdr3_nt: TGTGCCAGCAGCCTTACGGAGCGCGAGACCCAGTACTTC
j_call: TRBJ2-5
v_call: TRBV4-2
clone_size: NA
d_call: NA

cdr3_aa: CASSQVRGEAFF
cdr3_nt: TGCGCCAGCAGCCAAGTTCGAGGCGAAGCTTTCTTT
j_call: TRBJ1-1
v_call: TRBV4-1
clone_size: NA
d_call: NA

cdr3_aa: CASSRQQGSAPLHF
cdr3_nt: TGTGCCAGCAGCCGTCAACAGGGTTCGGCACCCCTCCACTTT
j_call: TRBJ1-6
v_call: TRBV5-8
clone_size: NA
d_call: NA

cdr3_aa: CASSSTGLRTDTQYF
cdr3_nt: TGTGCCAGCAGCAGCACAGGTCTACGCACAGATACGCAGTATTTT
j_call: TRBJ2-3
v_call: TRBV7-9
clone_size: NA
d_call: NA

cdr3_aa: CASSVDSLNSPLHF
cdr3_nt: TGTGCCAGCAGCGTAGACAGCCTCAATTCACCCCTCCACTTT
j_call: TRBJ1-6
v_call: TRBV7-8
clone_size: NA
d_call: NA

cdr3_aa: CASSRALNEKLFF
cdr3_nt: TGTGCCAGTTCCAGGGCCCTTAATGAAAAACTGTTTTTT
j_call: TRBJ1-4
v_call: TRBV9
clone_size: NA
d_call: NA

cdr3_aa: CASTGVDYGYTF
cdr3_nt: TGTGCCAGCACAGGTGTTGACTATGGCTACACCTTC
j_call: TRBJ1-2
v_call: TRBV6-1
clone_size: once
d_call: NA

cdr3_aa: CASSFPKRTGVDEQFF
cdr3_nt: TGTGCCAGCAGCTTCCCGAAAAGGACAGGGGTCGATGAGCAGTTCTTC
j_call: TRBJ2-1
v_call: TRBV7-9
clone_size: NA
d_call: TRBD1

cdr3_aa: CASSPGPSGRPPYEQYF
cdr3_nt: TGTGCCAGCAGCCCGGGACCTAGCGGGAGGCCCCCCTACGAGCAGTACTTC
j_call: TRBJ2-7
v_call: TRBV5-4
clone_size: NA
d_call: TRBD2

cdr3_aa: CASSPVGGETQYF
cdr3_nt: TGCGCCAGCAGCCCGGTGGGAGGAGAGACCCAGTACTTC
j_call: TRBJ2-5
v_call: TRBV5-1
clone_size: NA
d_call: NA

cdr3_aa: CATSRVTSRKETQYF
cdr3_nt: TGTGCCACCAGCAGGGTGACTAGCCGAAAGGAGACCCAGTACTTC
j_call: TRBJ2-5
v_call: TRBV15
clone_size: NA
d_call: TRBD2

cdr3_aa: CASSFEGDQPQHF
cdr3_nt: TGTGCCAGCAGCTTTGAAGGGGATCAGCCCCAGCATTTT
j_call: TRBJ1-5
v_call: TRBV7-9
clone_size: NA
d_call: NA

cdr3_aa: CASSLRQGIEQFF
cdr3_nt: TGTGCCAGCAGCTTACGGCAGGGCATTGAGCAGTTCTTC
j_call: TRBJ2-1
v_call: TRBV5-8
clone_size: medium-sized
d_call: NA

cdr3_aa: CASSIQGDGSPLHF
cdr3_nt: TGTGCCAGCAGCATCCAGGGGGACGGTTCACCCCTCCACTTT
j_call: TRBJ1-6
v_call: TRBV7-2
clone_size: NA
d_call: TRBD1

cdr3_aa: CAWSRTGWEQFF
cdr3_nt: TGTGCCTGGAGCCGGACGGGGTGGGAGCAGTTCTTC
j_call: TRBJ2-1
v_call: TRBV30
clone_size: few
d_call: NA

cdr3_aa: CASTGQANTEAFF
cdr3_nt: TGTGCCAGCACGGGACAGGCTAACACTGAAGCTTTCTTT
j_call: TRBJ1-1
v_call: TRBV27
clone_size: few
d_call: TRBD1

cdr3_aa: CASSLRRGGGADTQYF
cdr3_nt: TGTGCCAGCAGCTTACGTCGGGGGGGCGGAGCAGATACGCAGTATTTT
j_call: TRBJ2-3
v_call: TRBV7-2
clone_size: NA
d_call: TRBD2

cdr3_aa: CASSYTGNEQFF
cdr3_nt: TGTGCCAGCAGCTATACGGGGAATGAGCAGTTCTTC
j_call: TRBJ2-1
v_call: TRBV11-2
clone_size: NA
d_call: NA

cdr3_aa: CASSLPGGPGVHF
cdr3_nt: TGTGCCAGCAGCCTCCCGGGAGGGCCTGGGGTCCACTTT
j_call: TRBJ1-6
v_call: TRBV5-5
clone_size: NA
d_call: NA

cdr3_aa: CASKGQGNSPLHF
cdr3_nt: TGTGCCAGCAAAGGACAGGGGAATTCACCCCTCCACTTT
j_call: TRBJ1-6
v_call: TRBV6-4
clone_size: NA
d_call: TRBD1

cdr3_aa: CASSLVSPGANVLTF
cdr3_nt: TGCGCCAGCAGCTTGGTCAGTCCCGGGGCCAACGTCCTGACTTTC
j_call: TRBJ2-6
v_call: TRBV5-1
clone_size: NA
d_call: NA

cdr3_aa: CASSFSGTGQYEQYF
cdr3_nt: TGTGCCAGCAGTTTCTCTGGGACAGGGCAGTACGAGCAGTACTTC
j_call: TRBJ2-7
v_call: TRBV27
clone_size: NA
d_call: TRBD1

cdr3_aa: CASSSAGWELFF
cdr3_nt: TGTGCCAGCAGTTCCGCCGGGTGGGAGCTGTTTTTT
j_call: TRBJ2-2
v_call: TRBV2
clone_size: NA
d_call: NA

cdr3_aa: CASSNISQGWYGYTF
cdr3_nt: TGTGCCAGCAGCAACATTTCCCAGGGCTGGTATGGCTACACCTTC
j_call: TRBJ1-2
v_call: TRBV28
clone_size: once
d_call: NA

cdr3_aa: CASSEASGESYEQYF
cdr3_nt: TGTGCCAGCAGTGAAGCTTCCGGGGAATCCTACGAGCAGTACTTC
j_call: TRBJ2-7
v_call: TRBV6-1
clone_size: NA
d_call: NA

cdr3_aa: CASMSRGGSYEQYF
cdr3_nt: TGCGCCAGCATGTCACGCGGGGGGTCCTACGAGCAGTACTTC
j_call: TRBJ2-7
v_call: TRBV5-1
clone_size: NA
d_call: TRBD2

cdr3_aa: CASSHSTGVHTEAFF
cdr3_nt: TGCGCCAGCAGCCATTCCACAGGGGTCCACACTGAAGCTTTCTTT
j_call: TRBJ1-1
v_call: TRBV4-3
clone_size: NA
d_call: TRBD1

cdr3_aa: CASSYTTNYGYTF
cdr3_nt: TGCGCCAGCAGCTACACGACAAACTATGGCTACACCTTC
j_call: TRBJ1-2
v_call: TRBV5-1
clone_size: NA
d_call: NA

cdr3_aa: CASSLDTGGNTIYF
cdr3_nt: TGTGCCAGCAGCTTAGATACAGGGGGAAACACCATATATTTT
j_call: TRBJ1-3
v_call: TRBV11-2
clone_size: few
d_call: NA

cdr3_aa: CAWSGRLAGIQETQYF
cdr3_nt: TGTGCCTGGAGTGGGCGACTAGCGGGGATTCAAGAGACCCAGTACTTC
j_call: TRBJ2-5
v_call: TRBV30
clone_size: NA
d_call: TRBD2

cdr3_aa: CASSQVSGSGYSNQPQHF
cdr3_nt: TGTGCCAGCAGTCAGGTTTCAGGTTCTGGCTATAGCAATCAGCCCCAGCATTTT
j_call: TRBJ1-5
v_call: TRBV27
clone_size: NA
d_call: NA

cdr3_aa: CASTLGTGVGYGYTF
cdr3_nt: TGTGCCAGTACCCTGGGGACAGGGGTGGGCTATGGCTACACCTTC
j_call: TRBJ1-2
v_call: TRBV19
clone_size: few
d_call: TRBD1

cdr3_aa: CASRVGGITEAFF
cdr3_nt: TGTGCCAGCAGGGTGGGGGGTATCACTGAAGCTTTCTTT
j_call: TRBJ1-1
v_call: TRBV25-1
clone_size: few
d_call: NA

cdr3_aa: CASSLIVSSSYNEQFF
cdr3_nt: TGTGCCAGCAGCTTGATTGTATCGAGCTCCTACAATGAGCAGTTCTTC
j_call: TRBJ2-1
v_call: TRBV7-2
clone_size: once
d_call: NA

cdr3_aa: CASRRVSGANVLTF
cdr3_nt: TGTGCCAGCAGGAGGGTGTCCGGGGCCAACGTCCTGACTTTC
j_call: TRBJ2-6
v_call: TRBV2
clone_size: NA
d_call: NA

cdr3_aa: CASLKGTGGMNTQYF
cdr3_nt: TGTGCCAGCCTGAAGGGGACAGGGGGCATGAATACGCAGTATTTT
j_call: TRBJ2-3
v_call: TRBV5-6
clone_size: NA
d_call: TRBD1

cdr3_aa: CASSLIASGANVLTF
cdr3_nt: TGTGCCAGCAGCTTAATAGCCTCTGGGGCCAACGTCCTGACTTTC
j_call: TRBJ2-6
v_call: TRBV11-2
clone_size: NA
d_call: NA

cdr3_aa: CASSKDSSRGGELFF
cdr3_nt: TGTGCCAGCAGTAAGGACTCGTCCCGGGGCGGGGAGCTGTTTTTT
j_call: TRBJ2-2
v_call: TRBV2
clone_size: NA
d_call: NA

cdr3_aa: CASSLYGTGGNSPLHF
cdr3_nt: TGTGCCAGCAGTCTTTACGGGACAGGGGGTAATTCACCCCTCCACTTT
j_call: TRBJ1-6
v_call: TRBV27
clone_size: NA
d_call: TRBD1

cdr3_aa: CATYGVRQPQHF
cdr3_nt: TGTGCCACCTACGGGGTGAGACAGCCCCAGCATTTT
j_call: TRBJ1-5
v_call: TRBV9
clone_size: NA
d_call: NA

cdr3_aa: CAWRDREQAFF
cdr3_nt: TGTGCCTGGAGGGACAGGGAACAAGCTTTCTTT
j_call: TRBJ1-1
v_call: TRBV30
clone_size: NA
d_call: TRBD1

cdr3_aa: CASSAGFSTDTQYF
cdr3_nt: TGTGCCAGCAGTGCGGGGTTTAGCACAGATACGCAGTATTTT
j_call: TRBJ2-3
v_call: TRBV2
clone_size: NA
d_call: NA

cdr3_aa: CTSSPPPGLAGPYEQYF
cdr3_nt: TGCACCAGCAGCCCACCTCCGGGACTAGCGGGCCCCTACGAGCAGTACTTC
j_call: TRBJ2-7
v_call: TRBV1
clone_size: once
d_call: NA

cdr3_aa: CASSSPDRGGETQYF
cdr3_nt: TGTGCCAGCAGTTCACCGGACAGGGGAGGGGAGACCCAGTACTTC
j_call: TRBJ2-5
v_call: TRBV6-1
clone_size: NA
d_call: TRBD1

cdr3_aa: CASSPVQGQGVKAEAFF
cdr3_nt: TGTGCCAGCAGCCCTGTCCAGGGACAGGGAGTGAAGGCTGAAGCTTTCTTT
j_call: TRBJ1-1
v_call: TRBV5-6
clone_size: NA
d_call: TRBD1

cdr3_aa: CASSQVRSSYNEQFF
cdr3_nt: TGCGCCAGCAGCCAAGTTAGGAGCTCCTACAATGAGCAGTTCTTC
j_call: TRBJ2-1
v_call: TRBV4-3
clone_size: NA
d_call: NA

cdr3_aa: CASSHGGRHSYNSPLHF
cdr3_nt: TGCGCCAGCAGCCATGGGGGCAGGCACTCCTATAATTCACCCCTCCACTTT
j_call: TRBJ1-6
v_call: TRBV4-1
clone_size: NA
d_call: NA

cdr3_aa: CASSKGGQPQHF
cdr3_nt: TGTGCCAGCAGCAAAGGCGGGCAGCCCCAGCATTTT
j_call: TRBJ1-5
v_call: TRBV21-1
clone_size: NA
d_call: NA

cdr3_aa: CSVDSPGPGPQYF
cdr3_nt: TGCAGCGTTGATTCCCCAGGGCCAGGGCCCCAGTACTTC
j_call: TRBJ2-5
v_call: TRBV29-1
clone_size: few
d_call: NA

cdr3_aa: CASSLSGSGGVNEQFF
cdr3_nt: TGTGCCAGCAGTTTATCGGGTAGCGGGGGAGTAAATGAGCAGTTCTTC
j_call: TRBJ2-1
v_call: TRBV28
clone_size: NA
d_call: TRBD2

cdr3_aa: CASNFGGGEQFF
cdr3_nt: TGTGCCAGCAATTTCGGGGGAGGCGAGCAGTTCTTC
j_call: TRBJ2-1
v_call: TRBV28
clone_size: few
d_call: NA

cdr3_aa: CASSPLDRGGEAFF
cdr3_nt: TGTGCCAGCTCACCTCTTGACAGGGGGGGAGAAGCTTTCTTT
j_call: TRBJ1-1
v_call: TRBV18
clone_size: NA
d_call: TRBD1

cdr3_aa: CASSPSDRLRNQPQHF
cdr3_nt: TGCGCCAGCAGCCCATCGGACAGACTACGGAATCAGCCCCAGCATTTT
j_call: TRBJ1-5
v_call: TRBV4-1
clone_size: NA
d_call: NA

cdr3_aa: CASSPSIVSEQYF
cdr3_nt: TGTGCCAGCAGCCCTAGTATAGTCTCCGAGCAGTACTTC
j_call: TRBJ2-7
v_call: TRBV9
clone_size: NA
d_call: NA

cdr3_aa: CSAQISYEQYF
cdr3_nt: TGCAGTGCCCAGATAAGCTACGAGCAGTACTTC
j_call: TRBJ2-7
v_call: TRBV20-1
clone_size: NA
d_call: NA

cdr3_aa: CASSSHTGELFF
cdr3_nt: TGTGCCAGCAGCTCCCACACCGGGGAGCTGTTTTTT
j_call: TRBJ2-2
v_call: TRBV27
clone_size: NA
d_call: NA

cdr3_aa: CASSVVTGGTGYTF
cdr3_nt: TGTGCCAGCAGCGTAGTGACAGGGGGTACCGGCTACACCTTC
j_call: TRBJ1-2
v_call: TRBV9
clone_size: NA
d_call: TRBD1

cdr3_aa: CASSLTPGLGNEKLFF
cdr3_nt: TGCGCCAGCAGCTTAACCCCGGGACTCGGTAATGAAAAACTGTTTTTT
j_call: TRBJ1-4
v_call: TRBV5-1
clone_size: NA
d_call: NA

cdr3_aa: CASSVDGTKYNEQFF
cdr3_nt: TGTGCCAGCAGCGTAGACGGGACAAAGTACAATGAGCAGTTCTTC
j_call: TRBJ2-1
v_call: TRBV9
clone_size: NA
d_call: NA

cdr3_aa: CASRPGGAGDEKLFF
cdr3_nt: TGTGCCAGCAGGCCTGGGGGGGCGGGGGATGAAAAACTGTTTTTT
j_call: TRBJ1-4
v_call: TRBV6-5
clone_size: few
d_call: NA